A single sample gave rise to the 14 T cell receptor beta chains below, sequenced in a study of T cells in Graves' hyperthyroidism and ophthalmopathy. Amplified TCR beta CDR3 regions came from RNA transcripts. A first-round RT-PCR of the TCR CDR3 used the HTBI primer set. TCRdb reprocessed the multiplex PCR reads via MiXCR and lists one record per CDR3 protein. Found here are roughly 500,000 distinct CDR3 sequences, under 60% of them singletons; the top ten hold around 20%. Sequencing was carried out using peripheral blood or thyroid tissue (not recorded which). These receptors originate from an adult woman with Graves' disease, either hyperthyroidism or ophthalmopathy (not recorded which).

The chain joins TRBV5-6 to TRBJ1-5; D unresolved. The V gene lost 6 bases and the J gene lost 13 bases, with 11 bases spanning the gap. This CDR3 has 10 residues. Germline loops: CDR1 SGHDT, CDR2 YYEEEE. CDR3 in amino acids: CASTPGPQHF. The DNA of the CDR3 is TGTGCCAGCACCCCCGGCCCACAGCATTTT.

V and J are TRBV2 and TRBJ2-7, with D maybe TRBD2 (5 bases). Germline V lookup: CDR1 SNHLY, CDR2 FYNNEI. Between the trimmed V and J ends, which lost 4 bases and 6 bases, there was a span of 16 bases. CDR3 length: 14 residues. The CDR3 loop is CASSGGPGISEQYF. CDR3 nucleotide sequence: TGTGCCAGCAGTGGAGGGCCTGGTATTTCCGAGCAGTACTTC.

V usage is TRBV2 and J usage is TRBJ2-5; perhaps TRBD1 as D (5 bases). The V end was cut by 6 bases, the J end by 5 bases, with 10 bases between. Germline CDR1 and CDR2: SNHLY and FYNNEI. This CDR3 has 12 amino acids. CDR3 in DNA: TGTGCCAGCAGCAGGGAACTGGAGACCCAGTACTTC. Protein: CASSRELETQYF.

The table lists this clonotype with a few counts. V and J are TRBV7-8 and TRBJ1-1; no firm D call. The CDR3 extends over 11 amino acids. Trimming stripped 3 bases from V and 6 bases from J, with 5 bases between. The germline V gene has CDR1 SGHVS and CDR2 FQNEAQ. The CDR3 region has the DNA TGTGCCAGCAGCTTCTCCGCTGAAGCTTTCTTT. Translation gives CASSFSAEAFF. Variable domain in full (rest from reference TRBV7-8 and TRBJ1-1): GAGVSQSPRYKVAKRGQDVALRCDPISGHVSLFWYQQALGQGPEFLTYFQNEAQLDKSGLPSDRFFAERPEGSVSTLKIQRTQQEDSAVYLCASSFSAEAFFGQGTRLTVV.

This clonotype was seen a handful of times. The chain employs TRBV15 and TRBJ2-2; perhaps TRBD2 as D (6 bases). The CDR3 extends over 15 amino acids. Germline V gene lookup returns CDR1 LNHNV and CDR2 YYDKDF (reference sequence). V lost 6 bases to trimming and J lost 8 bases, with 19 bases between them. Here the CDR3 DNA reads TGTGCCACCAGGTCGGGATCGGGGAGGTGGGGGGAGCTGTTTTTT. It codes for CATRSGSGRWGELFF.

This clonotype was observed many times. The V and J genes are TRBV12-3 or TRBV12-4 and TRBJ1-5; possible D gene TRBD1, 5 bases. This CDR3 region has 14 residues. V was trimmed by 6 bases and J by 0 bases, leaving 9 bases between them. The CDR3 sequence is CASRTDSSNQPQHF. For the CDR3, the DNA is TGTGCCAGCAGAACCGACAGTAGCAATCAGCCCCAGCATTTT.

Concerning this clonotype: In this CDR3 the conserved last residue, phenylalanine or tryptophan, is missing, so a read error is likely. It is unclear where the CDR3 begins or ends on the DNA, so no DNA is shown, and the CDR3 is as TCRdb lists it. J is TRBJ1-2 and V is TRBV12-3 or TRBV12-4. The CDR3 has 13 amino acids, counting both end residues. The CDR3 sequence is CTSSLGGPRVHTS.

The chain's CDR3 is CASSLIVYYGYTF. DNA of the CDR3: TGTGCCAGCAGTTTAATTGTTTACTATGGCTACACCTTC. J is TRBJ1-2 and V is TRBV28, with D unresolved. The CDR3 covers 13 residues. The V and J ends lost 2 bases and 3 bases respectively, with 7 bases between them. The germline V gene has CDR1 MDHEN and CDR2 SYDVKM.

This clonotype showed up just a few times. The CDR3 nucleotides are TGTGCCAGCAGCTTGTTGCCAGGGCAAGGCACCGGGGAGCTGTTTTTT. Translating it yields CASSLLPGQGTGELFF. The chain is built from TRBV5-8 and TRBJ2-2, with D possibly being TRBD1 (5 bases). The CDR3 runs to 16 residues. Germline CDR1 is SGHTS and CDR2 is YDEGEE. V gave up 1 base and J gave up 4 bases, with 14 bases separating them.

This clonotype has ten or more counts. The chain carries TRBV3-1 and TRBJ1-1; D remains ambiguous. Germline values: CDR1 LGHDT, CDR2 YNNKEL (reference sequence). Trimming pared 0 bases from V and 1 base from J, leaving 6 bases between. The length of the CDR3 is 14 residues. The CDR3 protein is CASSQEMGNTEAFF. As DNA, the CDR3 is TGTGCCAGCAGCCAAGAAATGGGGAACACTGAAGCTTTCTTT.

The table lists this clonotype with many counts. This chain connects TRBV7-2 to TRBJ2-5; 10 bases line up with TRBD1. V shed 5 bases and J 4 bases; nucleotides not matched to a gene: 1. Germline values: CDR1 SGHTA, CDR2 FQGNSA. CDR3 length: 13 residues. The CDR3 loop reads CASSRDRGETQYF. The CDR3 bases are TGTGCCAGCAGCAGGGACAGGGGAGAGACCCAGTACTTC.

This clonotype came up many times. The gene calls are TRBV7-9 and TRBJ1-1; D may be TRBD1 (6 bases). Deletions cut 6 bases from V and 0 bases from J, with 11 bases between. This CDR3 spans 14 amino acids. Per germline, CDR1 SEHNR and CDR2 FQNEAQ (reference sequence). In nucleotides, the CDR3 is TGTGCCAGCAGACTCGACAGGATGAACACTGAAGCTTTCTTT. Its translation: CASRLDRMNTEAFF.

This clonotype was recorded a few times. The V call is TRBV2, the J call TRBJ2-5; 8 bases line up with TRBD2. Germline assignment: CDR1 SNHLY and CDR2 FYNNEI. This CDR3 contains 13 residues. The CDR3 is CAFSGRVKETQYF. In nucleotides, the CDR3 is TGTGCTTTCAGCGGGAGAGTGAAAGAGACCCAGTACTTC.

This clonotype was counted many times. The rearrangement joins TRBV4-1 to TRBJ2-7, with 8 bases fitting TRBD1. Germline V gene lookup returns CDR1 MGHRA and CDR2 YSYEKL. The CDR3 runs 15 residues. J was trimmed by 4 bases and V by 3 bases; bases with no gene match: 8. The CDR3 sequence: CASSQPRTGQYEQYF. The DNA of the CDR3 is TGCGCCAGCAGCCAGCCTAGGACAGGGCAGTACGAGCAGTACTTC.